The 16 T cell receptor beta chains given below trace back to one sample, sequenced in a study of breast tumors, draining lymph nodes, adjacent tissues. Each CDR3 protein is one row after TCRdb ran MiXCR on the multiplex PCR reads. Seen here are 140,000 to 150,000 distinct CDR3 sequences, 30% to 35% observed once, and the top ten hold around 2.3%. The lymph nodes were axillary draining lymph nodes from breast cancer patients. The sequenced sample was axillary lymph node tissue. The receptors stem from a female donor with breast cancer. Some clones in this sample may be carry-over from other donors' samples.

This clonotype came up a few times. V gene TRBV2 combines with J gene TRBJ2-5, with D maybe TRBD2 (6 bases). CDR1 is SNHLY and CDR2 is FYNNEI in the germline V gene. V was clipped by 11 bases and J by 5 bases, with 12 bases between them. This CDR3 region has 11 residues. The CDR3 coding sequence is TGTGCCCCCCCGGGGGATGAGACCCAGTACTTC. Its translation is CAPPGDETQYF.

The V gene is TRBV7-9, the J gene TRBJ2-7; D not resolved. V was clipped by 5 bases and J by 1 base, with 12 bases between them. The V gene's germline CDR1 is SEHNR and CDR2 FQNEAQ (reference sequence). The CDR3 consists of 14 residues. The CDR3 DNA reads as TGTGCCAGCAGCCAAGATGGGGAATCCTACGAGCAGTACGTC. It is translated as CASSQDGESYEQYV.

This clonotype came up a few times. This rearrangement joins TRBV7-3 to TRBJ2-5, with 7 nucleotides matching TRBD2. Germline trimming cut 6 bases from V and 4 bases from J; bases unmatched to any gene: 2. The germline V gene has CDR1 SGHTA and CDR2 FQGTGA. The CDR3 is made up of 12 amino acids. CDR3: CASSVAGETQYF. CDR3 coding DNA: TGTGCCAGCAGTGTAGCGGGAGAGACCCAGTACTTC.

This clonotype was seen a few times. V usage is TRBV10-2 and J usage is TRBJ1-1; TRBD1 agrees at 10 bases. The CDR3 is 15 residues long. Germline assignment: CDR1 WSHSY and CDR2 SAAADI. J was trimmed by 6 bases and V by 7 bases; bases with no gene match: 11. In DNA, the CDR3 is TGCGCCAGCAATAGTCTCGGACAGGGGGTTGCTGAAGCTTTCTTT. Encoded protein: CASNSLGQGVAEAFF.

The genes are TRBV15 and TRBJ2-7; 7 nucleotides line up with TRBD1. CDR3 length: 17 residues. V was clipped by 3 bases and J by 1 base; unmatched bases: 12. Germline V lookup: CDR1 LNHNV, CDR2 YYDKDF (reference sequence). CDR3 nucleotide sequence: TGTGCCACCAGCAGTTACGACCGGACAGGCGGGTCCTACGAGCAGTACTTC. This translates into CATSSYDRTGGSYEQYF. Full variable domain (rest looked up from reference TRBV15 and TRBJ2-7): DAMVIQNPRYQVTQFGKPVTLSCSQTLNHNVMYWYQQKSSQAPKLLFHYYDKDFNNEADTPDNFQSRRPNTSFCFLDIRSPGLGDTAMYLCATSSYDRTGGSYEQYFGPGTRLTVT.

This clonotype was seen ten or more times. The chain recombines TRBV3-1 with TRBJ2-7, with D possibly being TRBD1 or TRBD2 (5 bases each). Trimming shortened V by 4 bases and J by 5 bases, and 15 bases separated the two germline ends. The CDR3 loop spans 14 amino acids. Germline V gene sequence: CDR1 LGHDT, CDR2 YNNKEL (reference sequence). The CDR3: CASSPRAQGHEQYF. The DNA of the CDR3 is TGTGCCAGCAGCCCTCGTGCGCAGGGACACGAGCAGTACTTC.

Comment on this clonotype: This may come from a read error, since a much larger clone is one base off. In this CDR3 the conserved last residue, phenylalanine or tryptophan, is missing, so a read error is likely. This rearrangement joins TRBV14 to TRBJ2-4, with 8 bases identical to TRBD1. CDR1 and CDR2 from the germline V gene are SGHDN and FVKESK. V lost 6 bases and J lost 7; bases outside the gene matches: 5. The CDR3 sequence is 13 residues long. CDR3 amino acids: CASSGQGRNIQYS. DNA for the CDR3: TGTGCCAGCAGTGGACAGGGTCGGAACATTCAGTACTCC.

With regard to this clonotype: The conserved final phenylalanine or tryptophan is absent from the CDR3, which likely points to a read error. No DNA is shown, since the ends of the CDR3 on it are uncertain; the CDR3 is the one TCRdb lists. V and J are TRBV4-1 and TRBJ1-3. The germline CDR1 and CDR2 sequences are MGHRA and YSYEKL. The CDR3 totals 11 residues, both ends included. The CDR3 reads CASSQDGLASG.

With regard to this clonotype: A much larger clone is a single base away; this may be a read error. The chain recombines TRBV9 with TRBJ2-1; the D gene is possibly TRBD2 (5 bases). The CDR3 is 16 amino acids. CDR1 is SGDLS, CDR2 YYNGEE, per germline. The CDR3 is CASSVWGTGSYNAQFF. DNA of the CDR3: TGTGCCAGCAGCGTATGGGGTACGGGGTCCTACAATGCGCAGTTCTTC.

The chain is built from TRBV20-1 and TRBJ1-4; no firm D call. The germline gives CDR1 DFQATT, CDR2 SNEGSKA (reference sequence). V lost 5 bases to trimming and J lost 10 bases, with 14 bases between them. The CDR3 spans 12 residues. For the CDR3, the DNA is TGCAGTGCTTGCGGGTCCACTGGAAAACTGTTTTTT. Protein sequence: CSACGSTGKLFF.

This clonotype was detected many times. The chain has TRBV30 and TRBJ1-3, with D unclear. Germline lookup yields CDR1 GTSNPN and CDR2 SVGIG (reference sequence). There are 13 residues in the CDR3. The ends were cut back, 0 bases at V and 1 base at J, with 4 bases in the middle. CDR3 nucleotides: TGTGCCTGGAGTGTACAGTCTGGAAACACCATATATTTT. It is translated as CAWSVQSGNTIYF.

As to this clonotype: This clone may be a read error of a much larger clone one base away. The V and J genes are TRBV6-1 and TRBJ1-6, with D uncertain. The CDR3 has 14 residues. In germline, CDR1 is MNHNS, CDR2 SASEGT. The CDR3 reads CASSPGPYNSPLYF. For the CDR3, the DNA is TGTGCCAGCAGTCCCGGGCCGTATAATTCACCCCTCTACTTT.

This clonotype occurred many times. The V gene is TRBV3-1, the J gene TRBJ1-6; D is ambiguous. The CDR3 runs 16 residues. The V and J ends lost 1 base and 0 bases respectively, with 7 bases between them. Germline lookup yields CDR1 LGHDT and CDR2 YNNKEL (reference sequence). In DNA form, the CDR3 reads TGTGCCAGCAGCCAAGGGGCAGACTCCTATAATTCACCCCTCCACTTT. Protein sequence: CASSQGADSYNSPLHF.

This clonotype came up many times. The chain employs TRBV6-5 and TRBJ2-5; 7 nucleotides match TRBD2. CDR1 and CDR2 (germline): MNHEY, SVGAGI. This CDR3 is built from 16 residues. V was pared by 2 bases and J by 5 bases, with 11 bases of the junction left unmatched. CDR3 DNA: TGTGCCAGCAGTTACCCAATCGGGGAGGGTGGCGAGACCCAGTACTTC. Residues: CASSYPIGEGGETQYF.

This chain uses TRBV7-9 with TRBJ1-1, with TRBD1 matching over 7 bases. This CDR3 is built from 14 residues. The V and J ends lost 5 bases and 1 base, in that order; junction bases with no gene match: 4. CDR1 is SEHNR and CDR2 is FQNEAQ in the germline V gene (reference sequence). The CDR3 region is CASSDRQGNTEAFF. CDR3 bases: TGTGCCAGCAGCGACCGACAGGGGAACACTGAAGCTTTCTTT.

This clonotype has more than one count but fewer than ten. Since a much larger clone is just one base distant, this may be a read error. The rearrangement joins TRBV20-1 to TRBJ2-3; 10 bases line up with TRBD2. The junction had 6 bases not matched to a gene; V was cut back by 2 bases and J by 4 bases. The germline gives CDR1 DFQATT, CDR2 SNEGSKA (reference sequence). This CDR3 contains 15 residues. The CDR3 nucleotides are TGCAGTGCTAGACCGGTCACTAGCGGGGCAGATACGCAGTATTTT. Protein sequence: CSARPVTSGADTQYF.